The 13 T cell receptor beta chains reported below all come from one sample, sequenced in a study of early T cells in non-severe SARS-CoV-2 infection. TCRdb independently ran MiXCR on the 5' RACE reads; one entry per CDR3 protein. The sample has about 92,000 distinct CDR3 sequences, 14% seen once. Source material: whole blood. The receptors derive from an adult who was a healthcare worker with PCR-confirmed SARS-CoV-2 infection or an uninfected control (not recorded which).

The V gene is TRBV7-2, the J gene TRBJ2-2; D gene ambiguous. Trimming took 6 bases from V and 5 from J, leaving 13 bases between them. Germline CDR1 SGHTA, CDR2 FQGNSA. CDR3 size: 14 residues. The CDR3 DNA is TGTGCCAGCAGTTCCCAGTTCGTTACCGGGGAGCTGTTTTTT. Its translation is CASSSQFVTGELFF.

This clonotype occurred a few times. V usage is TRBV29-1 and J usage is TRBJ2-5, with D perhaps TRBD1 (5 bases). This CDR3 contains 12 residues. Trimming pared 4 bases from V and 3 bases from J, leaving 9 bases between. Per germline, CDR1 SQVTM and CDR2 ANQGSEA. The CDR3: CSVAGREETQYF. The CDR3 nucleotides read TGCAGCGTTGCAGGCAGGGAAGAGACCCAGTACTTC.

This clonotype was seen more than once but under ten times. A junction end diverges from the germline sequence, so it may reflect a read error. The V call is TRBV14, the J call TRBJ2-7, with D uncertain. The CDR3 is made up of 13 amino acids. From germline, CDR1 is SGHDN and CDR2 FVKESK. This CDR3 reads CASSQDAGSLHDF. The CDR3 nucleotides are TGTGCCAGCAGCCAAGATGCTGGGTCCCTTCATGACTTC.

This clonotype turned up a few times. V is TRBV6-6 and J is TRBJ2-3, with 12 bases lining up with TRBD2. CDR3 length: 16 residues. CDR1 is MNHNY and CDR2 is SVGAGI in the germline V gene (reference sequence). Losses at the gene ends were 2 bases for V and 6 bases for J; bases not matched to a gene: 6. Written as DNA, the CDR3 is TGTGCCAGCAGTTACCCGACTAGCGGGGGATCCGATACGCAGTATTTT. It is translated as CASSYPTSGGSDTQYF.

V gene TRBV28 combines with J gene TRBJ1-1; the match to TRBD1 covers 7 bases. The germline V gene has CDR1 MDHEN and CDR2 SYDVKM. The CDR3 sequence is 17 residues long. Trimming removed 5 bases from V and 0 bases from J; junction bases left unmatched: 12. CDR3 coding DNA: TGTGCCAGCAGTATTCGGACAGGCAAGGTGTTGAACACTGAAGCTTTCTTT. It encodes CASSIRTGKVLNTEAFF.

For the CDR3, the DNA is TGTGCCATGAAGACAGGGATTGATGAAGCTTTCTTT. It is translated as CAMKTGIDEAFF. The chain has TRBV16 and TRBJ1-1; the match to TRBD1 covers 7 bases. Germline assignment: CDR1 KGHSY and CDR2 FQNENV. Losses at the gene ends were 10 bases for V and 7 bases for J; bases not matched to a gene: 9. The length of the CDR3 is 12 residues.

This chain uses TRBV5-1 with TRBJ1-1, with D hard to call. CDR1 and CDR2 from the germline V gene are SGHRS and YFSETQ. This CDR3 spans 12 amino acids. V lost 2 bases to trimming and J lost 4 bases, with 6 bases between them. The CDR3 coding sequence is TGCGCCAGCAGCTTAATCGGCACTGAAGCTTTCTTT. It codes for CASSLIGTEAFF.

This clonotype was observed many times. This chain connects TRBV6-2 or TRBV6-3 to TRBJ1-5; 9 bases are shared with TRBD1. From germline, CDR1 is MNHEY and CDR2 SVGEGT. V shed 6 bases and J 7 bases; nucleotides not matched to a gene: 13. CDR3 size: 16 residues. The CDR3 region is CASSPEGQGRWQPQHF. The DNA of the CDR3 is TGTGCCAGCAGCCCCGAGGGACAGGGACGGTGGCAGCCCCAGCATTTT.

This clonotype appeared many times. The chain employs TRBV7-2 and TRBJ2-7, with D tentatively TRBD1 (5 bases). V lost 5 bases and J 1 base, leaving 9 bases between the germline ends. Per germline, CDR1 SGHTA and CDR2 FQGNSA. This CDR3 is 13 amino acids long. CDR3 sequence (DNA): TGTGCCAGCAGCCCGCCAGGGTCCTACGAGCAGTACTTC. It translates to CASSPPGSYEQYF.

This clonotype was counted many times. V is TRBV18 and J is TRBJ1-2, with D uncertain. V was clipped by 3 bases and J by 4 bases, with 9 bases between them. In germline, CDR1 is KGHSH, CDR2 LQKENI. CDR3 size: 13 residues. The CDR3 region is CASSPLTVYGYTF. The CDR3 nucleotides read TGTGCCAGCTCACCTTTAACAGTCTATGGCTACACCTTC.

This clonotype was detected only a few times. This CDR3 is CASSQVGANTEAFF. In nucleotides, the CDR3 is TGTGCCAGCAGCCAAGTGGGAGCGAACACTGAAGCTTTCTTT. This chain connects TRBV3-1 to TRBJ1-1; no clear D. From germline, CDR1 is LGHDT and CDR2 YNNKEL (reference sequence). V gave up 1 base and J gave up 1 base, with 7 bases separating them. This CDR3 is built from 14 residues.

A few counts support this clonotype. The chain is built from TRBV29-1 and TRBJ2-7; D might be TRBD1 (5 bases). There are 12 residues in the CDR3. The V end was cut by 6 bases, the J end by 4 bases, with 13 bases between. The germline gives CDR1 SQVTM, CDR2 ANQGSEA. CDR3 sequence reads: CSVLGHNYEQYF. The CDR3 DNA follows: TGCAGCGTCCTCGGACACAATTACGAGCAGTACTTC.

This clonotype was counted between two and nine times. This chain uses TRBV28 with TRBJ2-3; TRBD1 matches 8 bases. Germline V gene data show CDR1 as MDHEN and CDR2 as SYDVKM. There are 16 residues in the CDR3. After removal of 0 bases from V and 1 base from J, the junction contained 3 bases not matched to a gene. CDR3 nucleotides: TGTGCCAGCAGTTTATGGGACAGGGAAGGCACAGATACGCAGTATTTT. Translation: CASSLWDREGTDTQYF.